These 17 T cell receptor beta chains originate from one sample sequenced in a study of liver allograft versus peripheral blood T cells. Study as a whole: Intrahepatic T cell receptor repertoires from transplanted livers were compared against repertoires in recipients' peripheral blood.

TCRdb independently ran MiXCR on the reads; one entry per CDR3 protein. Counted here are 10,000 or so distinct CDR3 sequences, about 18% occurring once; the ten biggest clones make up about 1.2%. The receptors stem from a human patient who had a liver transplant. Some T cells may trace back to the graft donor.

This clonotype is classed as medium-sized (0.01 to 0.1%). The rearrangement joins TRBV18 to TRBJ1-2, with D unresolved. This CDR3 has 14 residues. The V and J ends lost 0 bases and 4 bases respectively, with 9 bases between them. The germline gives CDR1 KGHSH, CDR2 LQKENI. The CDR3 DNA reads TGTGCCAGCTCACCACCTACAGAGTTCTATGGCTACACCTTC. Its protein is CASSPPTEFYGYTF.

This chain links TRBV7-9 with TRBJ1-4, with D unresolved. Per germline, CDR1 SEHNR and CDR2 FQNEAQ (reference sequence). The V gene lost 7 bases and the J gene lost 1 base, with 13 bases spanning the gap. The CDR3 covers 15 residues. CDR3 bases: TGTGCCAGCATGGCGAGGTTCGGAACTAATGAAAAACTGTTTTTT. Amino acid sequence: CASMARFGTNEKLFF.

In this sample, this clonotype turned up many times. The chain carries TRBV15 and TRBJ1-6; no definite D call. V was pared by 5 bases and J by 9 bases, with 14 bases between. This CDR3 is built from 14 residues. Germline-derived CDR1 and CDR2 are LNHNV and YYDKDF (reference sequence). DNA for the CDR3: TGTGCCACCAGCTTTGGTTTTGCCACTTCACCCCTCCACTTT. This translates into CATSFGFATSPLHF.

The chain recombines TRBV29-1 with TRBJ2-5; D is perhaps TRBD2 (5 bases). In germline, CDR1 is SQVTM, CDR2 ANQGSEA. The length of the CDR3 is 13 residues. Deletions cut 0 bases from V and 4 bases from J, with 9 bases between. In DNA, the CDR3 is TGCAGCGTTGAAGATCTTCGGGGAGAGACCCAGTACTTC. Protein: CSVEDLRGETQYF.

In this sample, this clonotype is medium-sized. The chain joins TRBV29-1 to TRBJ1-2, with 7 nucleotides matching TRBD1. The germline gives CDR1 SQVTM, CDR2 ANQGSEA. The CDR3 covers 13 residues. V dropped 7 bases and J dropped 3; count of bases not matched to a gene: 8. The CDR3 DNA reads as TGCAGCGCCCAGTCCGGGACAGACTATGGCTACACCTTC. Amino acid sequence: CSAQSGTDYGYTF.

There are many counts of this clonotype. This rearrangement joins TRBV19 to TRBJ2-4, with 9 positions matching TRBD2. The J segment lost 3 bases and the V segment lost 5 bases, leaving 2 bases of the junction unmatched. Germline V gene sequence: CDR1 LNHDA, CDR2 SQIVND (reference sequence). This CDR3 has 14 amino acids. The CDR3 coding sequence is TGTGCCAGTAGTCTGCGGGGGGGCAAAAACATTCAGTACTTC. Its translation: CASSLRGGKNIQYF.

In this sample, this clonotype turned up a few times. V gene TRBV7-2 combines with J gene TRBJ2-1; TRBD2 matches 7 bases. Looked up from germline, CDR1 is SGHTA and CDR2 is FQGNSA. This CDR3 is 16 amino acids long. The junction had 7 bases not matched to a gene; V was cut back by 5 bases and J by 0 bases. The CDR3 region is CASSPRRGSSYNEQFF. The CDR3 DNA reads TGTGCCAGCAGCCCCCGGCGGGGGAGCTCCTACAATGAGCAGTTCTTC.

This clonotype was recorded a few times. The CDR3: CASSVGGLGTEAFF. Written as DNA, the CDR3 is TGTGCCAGCAGCGTTGGGGGGCTGGGGACTGAAGCTTTCTTT. This chain uses TRBV9 with TRBJ1-1; possibly TRBD1 for D (6 bases). Between the trimmed V and J ends, which lost 2 bases and 5 bases, there was a span of 13 bases. CDR3 length: 14 residues. Germline V lookup: CDR1 SGDLS, CDR2 YYNGEE.

The J gene is TRBJ1-1, the V gene TRBV12-5; D call uncertain. The germline V gene has CDR1 LGHNT and CDR2 FRNRAP. The length of the CDR3 is 12 residues. With 5 bases removed from V and 8 bases from J, the gap between germline ends came to 12 bases. The CDR3 coding sequence is TGTGCTAGTGGTCTATCTACAGCGGAAGCTTTCTTT. It specifies CASGLSTAEAFF.

Judged by abundance, this clonotype is medium-sized (0.01 to 0.1%). The rearrangement links TRBV18 to TRBJ1-1; no clear D gene. The CDR3 spans 13 residues. Trimming stripped 8 bases from V and 1 base from J, with 11 bases between. Per the germline V gene, CDR1 is KGHSH and CDR2 is LQKENI. CDR3 nucleotide sequence: TGTGCCAGCATGTCTGTCCGGAACACTGAAGCTTTCTTT. Its translation: CASMSVRNTEAFF.

The chain recombines TRBV7-2 with TRBJ2-7; no definite D call. Trimming stripped 1 base from V and 3 bases from J, with 1 base between. The CDR3 has 11 residues. CDR1 and CDR2 (germline): SGHTA, FQGNSA. CDR3 sequence (DNA): TGTGCCAGCAGCTTAGTCTACGAGCAGTACTTC. Amino acid sequence: CASSLVYEQYF.

This chain connects TRBV20-1 to TRBJ1-6; D is undetermined. Between the trimmed V and J ends, which lost 3 bases and 8 bases, there was a span of 8 bases. The CDR3 consists of 12 residues. Per germline, CDR1 DFQATT and CDR2 SNEGSKA (reference sequence). This chain's CDR3 is CSASAGDSPLHF. The DNA for the CDR3 is TGCAGTGCTAGTGCAGGTGATTCACCCCTCCACTTT.

Within the sample, this clonotype is medium-sized. The chain couples TRBV7-2 to TRBJ1-1; no reliable D call. This CDR3 comprises 13 residues. In germline, CDR1 is SGHTA, CDR2 FQGNSA. Deletions cut 5 bases from V and 0 bases from J, with 7 bases between. The CDR3 DNA is TGTGCCAGCAGCGATAGCATGAACACTGAAGCTTTCTTT. Translation: CASSDSMNTEAFF.

The J gene is TRBJ2-6, the V gene TRBV11-1, with 9 nucleotides matching TRBD1. Germline values: CDR1 SGHAT, CDR2 FQDESV (reference sequence). The CDR3 is 18 residues long. The J segment lost 0 bases and the V segment lost 5 bases, leaving 8 bases of the junction unmatched. CDR3 coding DNA: TGTGCCAGCAGCATTTCCGGGACAGGGTCCTCTGGGGCCAACGTCCTGACTTTC. This sequence encodes CASSISGTGSSGANVLTF.

This clonotype was counted at least ten times. The gene calls are TRBV7-2 and TRBJ1-6; tentative D call: TRBD1 (5 bases). Trimming removed 4 bases from V and 8 bases from J, with 15 bases in between. The CDR3 totals 15 residues. CDR1 and CDR2 (germline): SGHTA, FQGNSA. As DNA, the CDR3 is TGTGCCAGCAGCTCCTTGGGGCGGACGGATTCACCCCTCCACTTT. This encodes CASSSLGRTDSPLHF. Variable domain in full (rest from reference TRBV7-2 and TRBJ1-6): GAGVSQSPSNKVTEKGKDVELRCDPISGHTALYWYRQSLGQGLEFLIYFQGNSAPDKSGLPSDRFSAERTGGSVSTLTIQRTQQEDSAVYLCASSSLGRTDSPLHFGNGTRLTVT.

This clonotype was counted only a few times. V is TRBV18 and J is TRBJ2-1; 7 nucleotides agree with TRBD1. The CDR3 spans 17 residues. The junction had 10 bases not matched to a gene; V was cut back by 3 bases and J by 2 bases. Germline assignment: CDR1 KGHSH and CDR2 LQKENI. DNA of the CDR3: TGTGCCAGCTCACCTTCGACAGGGATCGGGACCTACAATGAGCAGTTCTTC. As protein: CASSPSTGIGTYNEQFF.

This clonotype has ten or more counts. The genes are TRBV7-9 and TRBJ1-1, with 7 bases identical to TRBD1. V lost 0 bases and J lost 6; bases outside the gene matches: 10. In germline, CDR1 is SEHNR, CDR2 FQNEAQ (reference sequence). The CDR3 extends over 16 amino acids. The CDR3 region is CASSLAGQIDHPEAFF. Written as DNA, the CDR3 is TGTGCCAGCAGCTTAGCGGGACAGATCGACCATCCTGAAGCTTTCTTT.